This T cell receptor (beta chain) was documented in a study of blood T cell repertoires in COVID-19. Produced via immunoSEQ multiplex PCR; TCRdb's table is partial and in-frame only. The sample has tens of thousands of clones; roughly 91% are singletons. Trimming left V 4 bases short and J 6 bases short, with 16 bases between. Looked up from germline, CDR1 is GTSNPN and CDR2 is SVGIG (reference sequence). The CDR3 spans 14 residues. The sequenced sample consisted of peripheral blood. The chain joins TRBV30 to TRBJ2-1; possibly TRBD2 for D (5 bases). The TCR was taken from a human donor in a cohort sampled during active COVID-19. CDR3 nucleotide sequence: TGTGCCTGGAAATTGGCGGGTAGTGGCAATGAGCAGTTCTTC. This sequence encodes CAWKLAGSGNEQFF.